This TCR beta chain derives from a study of CD8+CD57+ T cells in acquired aplastic anemia. TCR beta VDJ and CDR3 profiles were obtained from a genomic DNA template. TCRdb reanalysed the reads using MiXCR and keeps one entry per CDR3 protein. The sample lists 80,000 or so distinct CDR3 sequences, about 45% seen once, with 66% in the top ten. Concerning this clonotype: One end of the junction fails to match germline, which may point to a read error.

Germline V gives CDR1 ENHRY, CDR2 SYGVKD. The CDR3 is made up of 15 amino acids. The chain recombines TRBV10-3 with TRBJ2-7, with D unclear. The specimen sequenced was sorted CD4+, CD8+, or CD8+CD57+ T cells (not recorded which) from PBMCs. The TCR originated in a human donor in good health, serving as a control. DNA for the CDR3: TGTGCCAGCAGTGAACTAAAGGTGACCTCCTACGAGCAGTACTTC. It encodes CASSELKVTSYEQYF.